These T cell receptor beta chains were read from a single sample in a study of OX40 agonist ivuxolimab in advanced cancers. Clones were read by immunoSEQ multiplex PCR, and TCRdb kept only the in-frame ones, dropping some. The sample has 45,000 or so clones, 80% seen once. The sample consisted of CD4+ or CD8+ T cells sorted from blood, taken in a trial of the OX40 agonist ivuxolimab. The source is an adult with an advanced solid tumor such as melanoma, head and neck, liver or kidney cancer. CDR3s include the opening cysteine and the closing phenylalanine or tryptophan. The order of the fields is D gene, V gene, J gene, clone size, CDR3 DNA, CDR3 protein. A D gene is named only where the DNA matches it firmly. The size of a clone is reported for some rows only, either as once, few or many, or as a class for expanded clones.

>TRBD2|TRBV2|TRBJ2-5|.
TGTGCCAGCAATGAGACTAGCGGGAACCAAGAGACCCAGTACTTC
CASNETSGNQETQYF
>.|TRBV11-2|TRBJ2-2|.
TGTGCCAGCAGCTTTATCCTGGCTCTTGGCGGGGAGCTGTTTTTT
CASSFILALGGELFF
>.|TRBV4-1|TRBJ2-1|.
TGCGCCAGCAGCCAAGGTCGTTCCGCCCGGGAGATCTACAATGAGCAGTTCTTC
CASSQGRSAREIYNEQFF
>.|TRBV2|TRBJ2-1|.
TGTGCCAGCACTGGGACGGGAAACAATGAGCAGTTCTTC
CASTGTGNNEQFF
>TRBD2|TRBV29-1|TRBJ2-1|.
TGCAGCGTTGAATTGGCGGGAGCTGGTAATGAGCAGTTCTTC
CSVELAGAGNEQFF
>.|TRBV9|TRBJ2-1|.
TGTGCCAGCAGCGTCTCTAGTTACCCGAATGAGCAGTTCTTC
CASSVSSYPNEQFF
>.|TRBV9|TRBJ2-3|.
TGTGCCAGCAGCGTAGAGGATTACACAGATACGCAGTATTTT
CASSVEDYTDTQYF
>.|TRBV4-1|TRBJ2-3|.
TGCGCCAGCAGCCAAGGACCTAGCACAGATACGCAGTATTTT
CASSQGPSTDTQYF
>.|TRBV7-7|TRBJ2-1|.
TGTGCCAGCAGCCACGCCGGACAGACTGAGCAGTTCTTC
CASSHAGQTEQFF
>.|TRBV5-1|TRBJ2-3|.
TGCGCCAGCAGCTTACAGGGTACAGATACGCAGTATTTT
CASSLQGTDTQYF
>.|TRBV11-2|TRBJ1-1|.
TGTGCCAGCAGCTCTTATATACCCACTGAAGCTTTCTTT
CASSSYIPTEAFF
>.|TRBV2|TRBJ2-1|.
TGTGCCAGCAGTGTAGGTCTGAATGAGCAGTTCTTC
CASSVGLNEQFF
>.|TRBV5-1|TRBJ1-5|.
TGCGCCAGCAGCTTAAGCCCACAGGGCGATCAGCCCCAGCATTTT
CASSLSPQGDQPQHF
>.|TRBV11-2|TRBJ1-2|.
TGTGCCAGCAGCTTAGATCCCAGCAAACCTTTTTCTAACTATGGCTACACCTTC
CASSLDPSKPFSNYGYTF
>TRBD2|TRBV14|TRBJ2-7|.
TGTGCCAGCAGCCAAGATCTTGGGACTAGCGGGAGCGGGTACGAGCAGTACTTC
CASSQDLGTSGSGYEQYF
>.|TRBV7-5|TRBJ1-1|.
TGTGTCAGAAGCTTAGAAGGGACAGGGGTTTGGACTGAAGCTTTCTTT
CVRSLEGTGVWTEAFF
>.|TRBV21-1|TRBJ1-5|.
TGTGCCAGCAGCAAAGTTGCCGGACAGGGCCTTCAGGGCAATCAGCCCCAGCATTTT
CASSKVAGQGLQGNQPQHF
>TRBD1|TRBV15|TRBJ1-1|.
TGTGCCACTAACCGGGACAGGGGGCCCACTGAAGCTTTCTTT
CATNRDRGPTEAFF
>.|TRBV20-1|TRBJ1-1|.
TGCAGTGCTAGACTGAACACTGAAGCTTTCTTT
CSARLNTEAFF
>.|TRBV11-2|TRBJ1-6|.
TGTGCCAGCAGCTTCATGGGCCAGAGCGGTTCAGGGAGGTCACCCCTCCACTTT
CASSFMGQSGSGRSPLHF
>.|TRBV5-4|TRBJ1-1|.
TGTGCCAGCAGCTTGACAGGGATGATGAACACTGAAGCTTTCTTT
CASSLTGMMNTEAFF
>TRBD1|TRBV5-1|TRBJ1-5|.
TGCGCCAGCAGCCTAGACAGGGACAATCAGCCCCAGCATTTT
CASSLDRDNQPQHF
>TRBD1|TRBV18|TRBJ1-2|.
TGTGCCAGCTCACAGGACAGGGAATGGGTCGGCTACACCTTC
CASSQDREWVGYTF
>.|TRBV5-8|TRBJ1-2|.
TGTGCCAGCAGTTTCGAGACCTTTAACTATGGCTACACCTTC
CASSFETFNYGYTF
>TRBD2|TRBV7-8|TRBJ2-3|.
TGTGCCAGCAGCTTAGCGGTAGCGGGCTGGGGCACAGATACGCAGTATTTT
CASSLAVAGWGTDTQYF
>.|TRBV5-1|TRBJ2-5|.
TGCGCCAGCAGCTTGGGTTTTGAGACCCAGTACTTC
CASSLGFETQYF
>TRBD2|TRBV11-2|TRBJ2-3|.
TGTGCCAGCAGCCCGAGCCTTAGGCGGGAGAGAGTAGATACGCAGTATTTT
CASSPSLRRERVDTQYF
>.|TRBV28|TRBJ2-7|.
TGTGCCAGCAGTTTTCTAGGAATCTCCTACGAGCAGTACTTC
CASSFLGISYEQYF
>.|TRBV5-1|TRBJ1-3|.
TGCGCCAGCAGCTTGTGGGATAGCTCTGGAAACACCATATATTTT
CASSLWDSSGNTIYF
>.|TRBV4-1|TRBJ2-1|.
TGCGCCAGCAGCCTCCTGGTAGGGAGTGGTGAGCAGTTCTTC
CASSLLVGSGEQFF
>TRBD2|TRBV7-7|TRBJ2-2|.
TGTGCCAGCAGCTACGGGTCAAGCGGGGTGAACACCGGGGAGCTGTTTTTT
CASSYGSSGVNTGELFF
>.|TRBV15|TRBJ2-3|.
TGTGCCACCAGCACCGCACGGTGGCCGAGCACAGATACGCAGTATTTT
CATSTARWPSTDTQYF
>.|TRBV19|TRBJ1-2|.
TGTGCCAGTAGTAGCTCGGTTTACGGCTATGGCTACACCTTC
CASSSSVYGYGYTF
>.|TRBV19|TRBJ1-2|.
TGTGCCAGTAGTGTACTTCAATACAGGGTCGCCGCTTATGGCTACACCTTC
CASSVLQYRVAAYGYTF
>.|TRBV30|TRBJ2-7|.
TGTGCCTGGAGTGGCCGGGGACAATATTCCTACGAGCAGTACTTC
CAWSGRGQYSYEQYF
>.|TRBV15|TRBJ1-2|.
TGTGCCACCAGCACAACAGTAAGTCTGATCGATGGCTACACCTTC
CATSTTVSLIDGYTF
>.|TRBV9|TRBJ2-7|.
TGTGCCAGCAGCGTAGGGGCGGACCCTTTTTACGAGCAGTACTTC
CASSVGADPFYEQYF
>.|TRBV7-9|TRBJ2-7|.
TGTGCCAGCAGCTTAGTTGTAGGGCCAGCCTACGAGCAGTACTTC
CASSLVVGPAYEQYF
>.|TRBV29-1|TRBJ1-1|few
TGCAGCGTTGAAGAAATAGCCCCGGTCGGAGCTTTCTTT
CSVEEIAPVGAFF
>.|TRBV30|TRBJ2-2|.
TGTGCCTGGAAAATGACTGGGGGATCCTACGGGGAGCTGTTTTTT
CAWKMTGGSYGELFF
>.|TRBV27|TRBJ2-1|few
TGTGCCAGCAGTTTAGCGGGACTCTCCTACAATGAGCAGTTCTTC
CASSLAGLSYNEQFF
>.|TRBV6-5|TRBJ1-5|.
TGTGCCAGCAGTTACCAACAGGGAAGCAATCAGCCCCAGCATTTT
CASSYQQGSNQPQHF
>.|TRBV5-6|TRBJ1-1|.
TGTGCCAGCAGCTACACAGGGAGGATAACTGAAGCTTTCTTT
CASSYTGRITEAFF
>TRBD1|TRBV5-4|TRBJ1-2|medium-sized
TGTGCCAGCAGCCCACAGGGGGAGGGGTATGGCTACACCTTC
CASSPQGEGYGYTF
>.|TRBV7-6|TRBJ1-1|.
TGTGCCAGCAGCTTAGAGACAGAAATGAACACTGAAGCTTTCTTT
CASSLETEMNTEAFF